The T cell receptor beta chain under discussion was sequenced for a study of PD-1 blockade in classical Hodgkin lymphoma. Generated by immunoSEQ multiplex PCR, the TCRdb table keeps only in-frame clones and is missing some. The sample records approximately 25,000 clones, less than 90% being singletons. This clone has a single count. Its target is not known. Trimming removed 0 bases at V and 0 bases at J, with 12 bases between. The CDR3 is 16 amino acids. Germline values: CDR1 LNHNV, CDR2 YYDKDF (reference sequence). Study results and limitations: It was among complete responders that baseline diversity resembled that of newly diagnosed patients. Newly diagnosed patients were said to have less baseline TCR diversity than healthy donors did.

Each patient experienced a relapse that followed autologous stem cell transplantation, and brentuximab vedotin exposure varied. Negative magnetic selection isolated CD4+ T cells from thawed PBMCs. The V call is TRBV15, the J call TRBJ2-7; no firm D call. The receptor comes from a human donor with classical Hodgkin lymphoma. The sequencing used CD4+ T cells from blood, collected at baseline. CDR3 region: CATSRDKPGSSYEQYF. Here the CDR3 DNA reads TGTGCCACCAGCAGAGATAAACCCGGAAGCTCCTACGAGCAGTACTTC.